The 2 T cell receptor beta chains listed next were all sequenced from one sample in a study of blood T cells in healthy people across ages. For the second PCR, which ran for about 7 to 11 cycles, a sample-barcoded 5' primer and a J-beta primer mix were used. TCRdb passed the 5' RACE reads through MiXCR, listing each CDR3 protein once. The sample has approximately 810,000 distinct CDR3 sequences; 29% are singletons. Source material: blood. The receptors stem from an elderly woman in good health.

There are many counts of this clonotype. CDR3 nucleotides: TGCGCCAGCAGCCAAGAAAAAACCCCGGGACAGGGTGTATATGGCTACACCTTC. Translation gives CASSQEKTPGQGVYGYTF. The J gene is TRBJ1-2, the V gene TRBV4-3; 9 bases are shared with TRBD1. The CDR3 spans 18 residues. From germline, CDR1 is LGHNA and CDR2 YSLEER. V lost 0 bases and J lost 5; bases outside the gene matches: 13.

This clonotype was counted many times. CDR3 in DNA: TGTGCCAGCAGCCATTTTAGCGGGGGGGCTGATGAGCAGTTCTTC. It is translated as CASSHFSGGADEQFF. The chain couples TRBV3-1 to TRBJ2-1, with 11 bases fitting TRBD2. Germline V gives CDR1 LGHDT, CDR2 YNNKEL (reference sequence). After removal of 3 bases from V and 8 bases from J, the junction contained 6 bases not matched to a gene. The CDR3 loop spans 15 amino acids.